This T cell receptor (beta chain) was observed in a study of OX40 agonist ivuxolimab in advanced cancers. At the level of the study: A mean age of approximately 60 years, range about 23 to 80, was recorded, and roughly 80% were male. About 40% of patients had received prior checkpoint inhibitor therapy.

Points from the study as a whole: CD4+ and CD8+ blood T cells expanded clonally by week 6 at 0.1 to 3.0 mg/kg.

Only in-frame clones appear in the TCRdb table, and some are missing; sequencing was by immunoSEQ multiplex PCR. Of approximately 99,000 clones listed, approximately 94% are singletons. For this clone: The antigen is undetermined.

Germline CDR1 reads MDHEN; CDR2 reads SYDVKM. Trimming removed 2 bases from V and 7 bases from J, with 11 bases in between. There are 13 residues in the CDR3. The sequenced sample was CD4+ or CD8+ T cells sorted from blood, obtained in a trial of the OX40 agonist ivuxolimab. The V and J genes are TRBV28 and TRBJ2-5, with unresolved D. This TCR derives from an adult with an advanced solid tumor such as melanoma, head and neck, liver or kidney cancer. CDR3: CASSLTGPGTQYF. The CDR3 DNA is TGTGCCAGCAGTTTAACCGGTCCTGGGACCCAGTACTTC. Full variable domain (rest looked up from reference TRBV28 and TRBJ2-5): DVKVTQSSRYLVKRTGEKVFLECVQDMDHENMFWYRQDPGLGLRLIYFSYDVKMKEKGDIPEGYSVSREKKERFSLILESASTNQTSMYLCASSLTGPGTQYFGPGTRLLVL.